This is a list of T cell receptor beta chains from one sample in a study of type 1 and type 2 diabetes patients. Using its own MiXCR run on the multiplex PCR reads, TCRdb lists one record per CDR3 protein. The table includes 280,000 or so distinct CDR3 sequences, approximately 50% detected once. The sequenced sample was peripheral blood mononuclear cells (PBMCs). The receptors stem from a young man with type 2 diabetes. Both conserved end residues are trimmed from each CDR3. D genes are given only for firm matches.

V gene,J gene,D gene,CDR3 protein
TRBV12-3/TRBV12-4,TRBJ1-4,.,ASSPEGSRIGEKLF
TRBV9,TRBJ2-3,TRBD2,ASSAGGASGDTQY
TRBV20-1,TRBJ2-1,.,SVKGSGQF
TRBV2,TRBJ1-1,.,APRRAF
TRBV14,TRBJ2-3,.,ASSQEDTDTQY
TRBV13,TRBJ1-1,.,ASSLVPAGAILMNTEAF
TRBV4-3,TRBJ1-2,.,ASSQDLGRSSYGYT
TRBV6-6,TRBJ2-2,.,ASSYSTGELF
TRBV19,TRBJ1-5,TRBD1,ASTARGQGGGLPQH
TRBV15,TRBJ2-1,TRBD2,ATSSSSGLPYNEQF
TRBV28,TRBJ1-1,.,ASSLLDRAF
TRBV4-3,TRBJ2-5,.,ASSQDFHGQETQY
TRBV7-9,TRBJ2-7,.,ASSGASRAYEQY
TRBV20-1,TRBJ1-2,.,SARNRVVARDGYT
TRBV25-1,TRBJ1-6,TRBD1,ASSGRTGNSPLH
TRBV20-1,TRBJ1-1,.,SARILGVGGKAF
TRBV25-1,TRBJ2-1,.,ASSDSRDMYNEQF
TRBV20-1,TRBJ2-2,.,SARGNGELF
TRBV6-6,TRBJ1-2,.,ASSYEGDGYT
TRBV5-1,TRBJ2-7,TRBD1,ASSAGTAFYEQY
TRBV30,TRBJ2-7,.,AWGHSPGYEQY
TRBV6-6,TRBJ1-2,.,ASTTPGPGVDGYT
TRBV19,TRBJ2-1,TRBD1,ASIATGGSYNEQF
TRBV20-1,TRBJ1-4,.,SARAGSGDEKLF